A single sample is the source of the 13 T cell receptor beta chains below, sequenced in a study of blood T cell repertoires in COVID-19. Data came from immunoSEQ multiplex PCR; TCRdb stores just in-frame clones and leaves some out. Altogether 110,000 to 150,000 clones are present, around 89% being singletons, with the ten largest covering 2.5% to 3%. The specimen was peripheral blood. These receptors all stem from a man in his 60s with active or convalescent COVID-19.

The J gene is TRBJ2-1, the V gene TRBV2; 10 bases are shared with TRBD2. V shed 9 bases, J shed 4 bases, and the junction held 6 bases outside the gene matches. Germline V gene data show CDR1 as SNHLY and CDR2 as FYNNEI. CDR3 length: 14 amino acids. The CDR3 loop reads CASFSGGPYNEQFF. Here the CDR3 DNA reads TGTGCCAGTTTTAGCGGGGGGCCGTACAATGAGCAGTTCTTC.

The chain employs TRBV29-1 and TRBJ2-7; weak D call: TRBD1 (6 bases). Germline CDR1 reads SQVTM; CDR2 reads ANQGSEA. The CDR3 runs 13 residues. V dropped 2 bases and J dropped 1 base, with 9 bases sitting between them. CDR3 protein: CSVELTGSYEQYF. For the CDR3, the DNA is TGCAGCGTTGAACTGACAGGATCCTACGAGCAGTACTTC.

The chain uses TRBV6-1 and TRBJ2-7; maybe TRBD2 (6 bases). CDR1 is MNHNS, CDR2 SASEGT, per germline. This CDR3 region has 15 residues. Trimming removed 1 base at V and 5 bases at J, with 15 bases between. CDR3 region: CASSEGSWGVNEQYF. The CDR3 coding sequence is TGTGCCAGCAGTGAAGGGTCATGGGGGGTGAACGAGCAGTACTTC.

The V call is TRBV28, the J call TRBJ1-2, with TRBD1 matching over 11 bases. Germline CDR1 is MDHEN and CDR2 is SYDVKM. Trimming at V came to 2 bases and at J to 6 bases, leaving 8 bases not matched to a gene. This CDR3 has 16 residues. CDR3 DNA sequence: TGTGCCAGCAGTTTAGTAGGGACAGGGGGTCGAGATGGCTACACCTTC. Its protein is CASSLVGTGGRDGYTF.

The chain links TRBV14 to TRBJ2-7, with D possibly matching TRBD1 (6 bases). The length of the CDR3 is 18 residues. CDR1 SGHDN and CDR2 FVKESK come from the germline V gene. Trimming shortened V by 0 bases and J by 0 bases, and 18 bases separated the two germline ends. The CDR3 loop is CASSQDRNQGLSSYEQYF. The DNA for the CDR3 is TGTGCCAGCAGCCAAGATCGGAACCAGGGGCTTAGCTCCTACGAGCAGTACTTC.

The V and J genes are TRBV19 and TRBJ1-3, with 8 bases identical to TRBD1. J was trimmed by 0 bases and V by 6 bases; bases with no gene match: 4. Germline values: CDR1 LNHDA, CDR2 SQIVND (reference sequence). The CDR3 sequence is 15 residues long. The CDR3 here is CASRRQGFSGNTIYF. CDR3 sequence (DNA): TGTGCCAGTAGAAGACAGGGGTTCTCTGGAAACACCATATATTTT.

This clone showed up just a few times. This rearrangement joins TRBV2 to TRBJ2-7, with unresolved D. CDR3 length equals 13 residues. V lost 2 bases and J 6 bases, leaving 11 bases between the germline ends. The germline gives CDR1 SNHLY, CDR2 FYNNEI. The chain's CDR3 is CASSEPLDVEQYF. The CDR3 nucleotides read TGTGCCAGCAGTGAACCCCTAGACGTCGAGCAGTACTTC.

The chain employs TRBV5-1 and TRBJ2-5, with 13 nucleotides matching TRBD2. Germline-derived CDR1 and CDR2 are SGHRS and YFSETQ. This CDR3 is built from 16 residues. After removal of 1 base from V and 4 bases from J, the junction contained 4 bases not matched to a gene. CDR3: CASSLTSGGAGETQYF. CDR3 DNA: TGCGCCAGCAGCTTGACTAGCGGGGGGGCCGGAGAGACCCAGTACTTC.

The gene calls are TRBV5-8 and TRBJ2-4, with a tentative D call TRBD1 (5 bases). The CDR3 consists of 12 residues. Trimming left V 3 bases short and J 7 bases short, with 8 bases between. Germline CDR1 and CDR2: SGHTS and YDEGEE. CDR3 loop: CASSSTVNIQYF. The CDR3 DNA sequence: TGTGCCAGCAGCTCGACAGTTAACATTCAGTACTTC. The full variable domain, its missing parts supplied by reference TRBV5-8 and TRBJ2-4, is EAGVTQSPTHLIKTRGQQATLRCSPISGHTSVYWYQQALGLGLQFLLWYDEGEERNRGNFPPRFSGRQFPNYSSELNVNALELEDSALYLCASSSTVNIQYFGAGTRLSVL.

The genes are TRBV7-9 and TRBJ2-3; 9 bases fit TRBD2. Germline assignment: CDR1 SEHNR and CDR2 FQNEAQ (reference sequence). The CDR3 has 17 residues. V was clipped by 5 bases and J by 2 bases; unmatched bases: 11. The CDR3 reads CASSHPSLAGPTDTQYF. CDR3 bases: TGTGCCAGCAGCCACCCCTCCCTAGCGGGGCCCACAGATACGCAGTATTTT.

The chain has TRBV6-2 or TRBV6-3 and TRBJ1-2; 7 nucleotides agree with TRBD1. V was clipped by 4 bases and J by 0 bases; unmatched bases: 2. The CDR3 runs to 14 residues. CDR1 is MNHEY, CDR2 SVGEGT, per germline. The CDR3: CASSSQGANYGYTF. CDR3 nucleotides: TGTGCCAGCAGTTCGCAGGGGGCTAACTATGGCTACACCTTC.

The V call is TRBV3-1 (or the pseudogene TRBV3-2), the J call TRBJ2-7; 12 bases are a match to TRBD2. V lost 3 bases to trimming and J lost 3 bases; unmatched junction nucleotides: 6. The CDR3 extends over 16 amino acids. Per germline, CDR1 LGHDT and CDR2 YNNKEL (reference sequence). The chain's CDR3 is CASSQGLAGIFYEQYF. The CDR3 coding sequence is TGTGCCAGCAGCCAGGGACTAGCGGGCATATTCTACGAGCAGTACTTC.

The chain links TRBV9 to TRBJ1-1; 7 bases are a match to TRBD1. Germline V lookup: CDR1 SGDLS, CDR2 YYNGEE. This CDR3 region has 14 residues. Trimming cost V 4 bases and J 2 bases; bases outside gene matches: 5. CDR3 sequence (DNA): TGTGCCAGCAGCACCCGGACAGGAAACACTGAAGCTTTCTTT. It codes for CASSTRTGNTEAFF.